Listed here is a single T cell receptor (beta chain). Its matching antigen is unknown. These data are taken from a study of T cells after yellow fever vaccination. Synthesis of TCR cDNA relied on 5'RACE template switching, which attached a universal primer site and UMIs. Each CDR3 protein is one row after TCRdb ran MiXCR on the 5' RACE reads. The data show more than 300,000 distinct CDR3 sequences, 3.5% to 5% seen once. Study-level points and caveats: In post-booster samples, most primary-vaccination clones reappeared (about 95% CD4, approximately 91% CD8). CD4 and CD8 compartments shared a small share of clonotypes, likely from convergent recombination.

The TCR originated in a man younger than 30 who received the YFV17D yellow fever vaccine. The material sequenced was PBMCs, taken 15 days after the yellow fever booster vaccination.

The CDR3 loop reads CASSGLAGGPSTDTQYF. The CDR3 DNA sequence: TGTGCCAGCAGCGGACTAGCGGGGGGGCCGAGCACAGATACGCAGTATTTT. The chain has TRBV7-2 and TRBJ2-3, with 15 positions matching TRBD2. From germline, CDR1 is SGHTA and CDR2 FQGNSA. The CDR3 is 17 amino acids. J gave up 0 bases and V 5 bases, and 3 bases lay outside the gene matches.